Ten or more counts support the clone carrying this TCR beta chain. Antigen unknown. A single base separates this from a much larger clone, so it may be a read error. This entry comes from a study of blood T cells in healthy people across ages. Study-wide background: About one barcoded beta molecule per two T cells was the capture yield of template switching.

Study-wide results and caveats: Versus aged donors, long-lived donors had higher diversity and more naive CD4+ cells.

The use of a sample-barcoded 5' primer and a J-beta primer mix characterized a second PCR of about 7 to 12 cycles. Template switching added a 12-random-nucleotide identifier to every cDNA molecule. TCRdb re-called the 5' RACE reads with MiXCR, one entry per CDR3 protein. The sample contains about 970,000 distinct CDR3 sequences, roughly 50% of which appear only once. The V gene lost 6 bases and the J gene lost 7 bases, with 16 bases spanning the gap. The CDR3 contains 14 residues. This receptor was obtained from a woman aged 55 to 70 in good health. The chain links TRBV12-3 or TRBV12-4 to TRBJ1-5; D not certain. What was sequenced was blood. CDR3 in DNA: TGTGCCAGCAGAGAGCGTTCTCGGGAACAGCCCCAGCATTTT. It specifies CASRERSREQPQHF.